This TCR beta chain was profiled in a study of blood T cell repertoires in COVID-19. Study-level information: T cells, B-cell-depleted T cells, or PBMCs provided the cDNA or gDNA that served as material.

Sequencing was performed with immunoSEQ multiplex PCR; in TCRdb, only in-frame clones are kept and a portion is missing. Among a few hundred thousand clones listed, approximately 80% were seen once. V was shortened by 2 bases and J by 5 bases, with 7 bases between the two germline ends. There are 13 residues in the CDR3. Germline V gene data show CDR1 as GTSNPN and CDR2 as SVGIG (reference sequence). Adults between about 18 and 95 years of age took part from under 30 US areas. This clone was seen only a few times. The chain carries TRBV30 and TRBJ1-6, with D hard to call. The sequenced sample was PBMCs or T cells enriched from blood (not recorded which). The receptor's source is a middle-aged woman with acute COVID-19. CDR3: CAWSTANNSPLHF. The CDR3 DNA is TGTGCCTGGAGTACAGCAAATAATTCACCCCTCCACTTT.